This T cell receptor (beta chain) was observed in a study of CD8 T cells in Susac syndrome. The RNA input was about 0.5 to 1 ug, and it was reverse transcribed with random hexamers. TCRdb reprocessed the immunoSEQ multiplex PCR reads via MiXCR and lists one record per CDR3 protein. Of about 140,000 distinct CDR3 sequences listed, over 85% are singletons. The CDR3 runs to 11 residues. V was trimmed by 5 bases and J by 5 bases, leaving 9 bases between them. Per germline, CDR1 GTSNPN and CDR2 SVGIG (reference sequence). J is TRBJ1-1 and V is TRBV30; D not resolved. Specimen: CD8+ T cells from PBMCs. The source is a human donor in good health. The DNA for the CDR3 is TGTGCCTGGGAGGGTTGGACTGAAGCTTTCTTT. This translates into CAWEGWTEAFF.